Presented here are 12 T cell receptor beta chains from one specimen sequenced in a study of shared clonotypes between healthy human individuals. Produced via immunoSEQ multiplex PCR; TCRdb's table is partial and in-frame only. The sample contains about 2.4 million clones, approximately 94% of which appear only once. The sequenced sample was naive CD4+ T cells sorted from blood. Noted subset: CD45RA+ positively selected. These receptor sequences come from a man between 18 and 29 years old in good health.

The chain recombines TRBV30 with TRBJ1-6; D call uncertain. Germline V CDR1 and CDR2: GTSNPN, SVGIG (reference sequence). V was shortened by 2 bases and J by 6 bases, with 11 bases between the two germline ends. CDR3 length: 14 residues. The CDR3 nucleotides are TGTGCCTGGAGTTCCGACAATGGTAATTCACCCCTCCACTTT. As protein: CAWSSDNGNSPLHF.

This chain links TRBV28 with TRBJ2-7; 9 nucleotides match TRBD2. Trimming removed 6 bases from V and 6 bases from J; junction bases left unmatched: 15. Germline CDR1 MDHEN, CDR2 SYDVKM. The CDR3 sequence is 16 residues long. The CDR3 region has the DNA TGTGCCAGCAGAATGGGTGGAGGTAGCGGGGGCCTCGAGCAGTACTTC. It specifies CASRMGGGSGGLEQYF.

A word on this clone: Other DNA sequences of this sample code for an identical CDR3. This chain connects TRBV19 to TRBJ2-7; 10 nucleotides line up with TRBD2. CDR1 and CDR2 from the germline V gene are LNHDA and SQIVND (reference sequence). Losses at the gene ends were 4 bases for V and 1 base for J; bases not matched to a gene: 1. The CDR3 has 14 residues. CDR3 sequence: CASSTLAGSYEQYF. CDR3 bases: TGTGCCAGTAGTACACTAGCGGGGTCCTACGAGCAGTACTTC.

The rearrangement joins TRBV5-4 to TRBJ1-6; D not certain. Germline lookup yields CDR1 SGHNT and CDR2 YYREEE (reference sequence). CDR3 length: 16 amino acids. The V end was cut by 4 bases, the J end by 7 bases, with 18 bases between. CDR3 sequence reads: CASSNQAQYMNSPLHF. CDR3 nucleotides: TGTGCCAGCAGCAACCAGGCTCAGTATATGAATTCACCCCTCCACTTT. The entire variable domain, with the rest obtained from reference TRBV5-4 and TRBJ1-6, is as follows: ETGVTQSPTHLIKTRGQQVTLRCSSQSGHNTVSWYQQALGQGPQFIFQYYREEENGRGNFPPRFSGLQFPNYSSELNVNALELDDSALYLCASSNQAQYMNSPLHFGNGTRLTVT.

The CDR3 nucleotides are TGCGCCAGCAGCTGGGGGGCGGAGAGTGGCTACACCTTC. This gives the protein CASSWGAESGYTF. The chain uses TRBV5-1 and TRBJ1-2; perhaps TRBD1 as D (6 bases). The CDR3 loop spans 13 amino acids. Trimming removed 3 bases at V and 7 bases at J, with 13 bases between. Germline V lookup: CDR1 SGHRS, CDR2 YFSETQ.

The chain links TRBV7-9 to TRBJ1-1; D is unresolved. CDR3 length equals 13 residues. V lost 5 bases and J lost 4, with 11 bases in between. Per the germline V gene, CDR1 is SEHNR and CDR2 is FQNEAQ (reference sequence). Here the CDR3 DNA reads TGTGCCAGCAGCCCCCAAGGGAGCACTGAAGCTTTCTTT. The encoded protein is CASSPQGSTEAFF.

The chain recombines TRBV6-1 with TRBJ1-1; no reliable D call. The CDR3 extends over 12 amino acids. Germline CDR1 reads MNHNS; CDR2 reads SASEGT. The ends were cut back, 3 bases at V and 11 bases at J, with 13 bases in the middle. The CDR3 spells CASSDVPTWAFF. The DNA for the CDR3 is TGTGCCAGCAGTGACGTTCCGACCTGGGCTTTCTTT.

This clone came up a few times. In DNA form, the CDR3 reads TGTGCCATCAGTCAGGGACAGCTCTATGGCTACACCTTC. This sequence encodes CAISQGQLYGYTF. The V and J genes are TRBV10-3 and TRBJ1-2, with 7 bases aligning to TRBD1. Germline CDR1 and CDR2: ENHRY and SYGVKD. This CDR3 spans 13 amino acids. With 5 bases clipped from V and 4 bases from J, the junction kept 4 bases outside the gene matches.

V is TRBV7-2 and J is TRBJ1-1; D unresolved. Germline V lookup: CDR1 SGHTA, CDR2 FQGNSA. The CDR3 extends over 15 amino acids. The V end was cut by 6 bases, the J end by 0 bases, with 14 bases between. The CDR3 nucleotides read TGTGCCAGCAGACAAACAGCAAAGATGAACACTGAAGCTTTCTTT. It is translated as CASRQTAKMNTEAFF.

In the case of this clone: This same CDR3 is encoded by further DNA sequences in the sample. V gene TRBV6-5 combines with J gene TRBJ1-2, with no clear D. This CDR3 has 12 amino acids. Germline V lookup: CDR1 MNHEY, CDR2 SVGAGI. The V and J ends lost 0 bases and 7 bases respectively, with 6 bases between them. The CDR3 coding sequence is TGTGCCAGCAGTTACTCAGACGGTGGCTACACCTTC. Amino acids: CASSYSDGGYTF.

The chain couples TRBV7-2 to TRBJ2-1, with D possibly being TRBD1 (6 bases). The CDR3 extends over 15 amino acids. Trimming removed 2 bases at V and 4 bases at J, with 12 bases between. The germline gives CDR1 SGHTA, CDR2 FQGNSA. The CDR3 sequence is CASSLMWTAYNEQFF. CDR3 nucleotide sequence: TGTGCCAGCAGCTTAATGTGGACAGCTTACAATGAGCAGTTCTTC.

V is TRBV6-1 and J is TRBJ1-1, with no clear D. The length of the CDR3 is 15 residues. Germline values: CDR1 MNHNS, CDR2 SASEGT. V lost 1 base, J lost 0 bases, and 9 bases lay in between. The CDR3 DNA reads as TGTGCCAGCAGTGAAGGGCAGAGAATGAACACTGAAGCTTTCTTT. Translated, it gives CASSEGQRMNTEAFF.